This T cell receptor beta chain stems from a study of vaccination effects on CD4 cells after COVID-19. Sequencing was performed with immunoSEQ multiplex PCR; in TCRdb, only in-frame clones are kept and a portion is missing. The sample shows 66,000 or so clones, around 70% of them seen only once. Whole-study results and caveats: Pronounced clonal contraction occurred in clones induced by infection and by vaccine late after vaccination. Convalescent patients were few in the study, and early post-infection timepoints were absent.

As for this clone: Its antigen is currently unknown.

The culture ran for approximately 10 days before CD4+ T cells were isolated. Participants got two doses of BNT162b2 or mRNA-1273 vaccine. It was on days 3 and 7 that half the medium was replaced with IL-2 medium. The CDR3 totals 15 residues. The germline V gene has CDR1 KGHDR and CDR2 SFDVKD. V gave up 6 bases and J gave up 2 bases, with 14 bases separating them. This chain links TRBV24-1 with TRBJ2-3; D may match TRBD1 or TRBD2 (5 bases each). The receptor comes from a human donor who received a COVID-19 vaccine. The source was CD4+ T cells from PBMCs cultured without peptide, collected after COVID-19 vaccination. Written as DNA, the CDR3 is TGTGCCACCAGTCACCCCGCAGGGACCACAGATACGCAGTATTTT. Residues: CATSHPAGTTDTQYF.